Described below is a single T cell receptor (beta chain) sequence and its context. This entry comes from a study of blood T cells in healthy people across ages. The use of a sample-barcoded 5' primer and a J-beta primer mix characterized a second PCR of 7 to 11 cycles. One entry per CDR3 protein results from TCRdb running MiXCR on the 5' RACE reads. The repertoire holds about 800,000 distinct CDR3 sequences, 20% to 25% seen once, with approximately 4% in the top ten. This sample was shared with a second study, whose subject was T cells of mothers and their children. That investigation notes: The donors comprised about 6 children and their three healthy Caucasian mothers. All RNA that had been extracted was used for cDNA synthesis at approximately 1.5 ug per 15 ul. No persistent microchimeric T cell clones were detected at roughly 94 clones per million clonotypes sensitivity.

This TCR was recovered from a boy aged 10-17 years in good health. Specimen: blood.

CDR3 region: CASSLGAGESNEQFF. For the CDR3, the DNA is TGTGCCAGCAGTTTAGGGGCAGGGGAATCGAATGAGCAGTTCTTC. This rearrangement joins TRBV28 to TRBJ2-7; D perhaps matches TRBD1 (6 bases). The DNA end lines up better with TRBJ2-1; the J call may be wrong. The CDR3 contains 15 residues. Germline V gene sequence: CDR1 MDHEN, CDR2 SYDVKM.